This is a list of T cell receptor beta chains from one sample in a study of cytomegalovirus exposure and HLA in healthy donors. Sequencing used immunoSEQ multiplex PCR; TCRdb keeps in-frame clones, though not all of them. The data hold 100,000 or so clones, with more than 75% observed a single time. The specimen sequenced was PBMCs. All receptors derive from a man aged 18-30 years in good health and CMV-seropositive. CDR3s include the opening cysteine and the closing phenylalanine or tryptophan. A D gene is named only where the DNA matches it firmly. A row's size may be missing; if present it is once, few, many or a size class.

j_call	d_call	cdr3_length	v_call	clone_size	cdr3_aa	cdr3_nt
TRBJ2-7	TRBD2	14	TRBV19	NA	CASSPGTSYYEQYF	TGTGCCAGTAGTCCCGGGACTAGCTACTACGAGCAGTACTTC
TRBJ2-1	TRBD1	15	TRBV7-2	NA	CASSSDRGTYNEQFF	TGTGCCAGCAGCTCAGACAGGGGAACCTACAATGAGCAGTTCTTC
TRBJ2-7	NA	13	TRBV7-9	NA	CASSLASGGEQYF	TGTGCCAGCAGCTTAGCCAGCGGTGGCGAGCAGTACTTC
TRBJ2-7	TRBD1	12	TRBV7-2	NA	CASRQTGDEQYF	TGTGCCAGCAGACAAACAGGGGACGAGCAGTACTTC
TRBJ1-2	TRBD1	17	TRBV7-9	NA	CASSPGQGYLVDYGYTF	TGTGCCAGCAGCCCTGGACAGGGCTACCTGGTAGACTATGGCTACACCTTC
TRBJ2-5	NA	16	TRBV4-2	NA	CASSLSVGEARETQYF	TGTGCCAGCAGCCTAAGCGTAGGGGAAGCTCGGGAGACCCAGTACTTC
TRBJ2-1	NA	16	TRBV2	NA	CASRADWISSYNEQFF	TGTGCCAGCAGGGCCGACTGGATCAGCTCCTACAATGAGCAGTTCTTC
TRBJ1-4	TRBD1	15	TRBV28	NA	CASREGAYSNEKLFF	TGTGCCAGCAGAGAGGGGGCGTATTCTAATGAAAAACTGTTTTTT
TRBJ2-7	TRBD1	15	TRBV9	NA	CASSRVGDRVYEQYF	TGTGCCAGCAGCCGCGTTGGGGACAGGGTCTACGAGCAGTACTTC
TRBJ2-7	TRBD1	14	TRBV6-1	NA	CASSEAAGGYEQYF	TGTGCCAGCAGTGAAGCGGCAGGGGGCTACGAGCAGTACTTC
TRBJ2-3	NA	18	TRBV9	NA	CASSVGASGALEADTQYF	TGTGCCAGCAGCGTAGGGGCTTCAGGGGCCCTAGAAGCAGATACGCAGTATTTT
TRBJ2-1	NA	12	TRBV7-3	NA	CASSRDYNEQFF	TGTGCCAGCAGCCGGGATTACAATGAGCAGTTCTTC
TRBJ2-7	NA	12	TRBV29-1	NA	CSVVIGAHEQYF	TGCAGCGTTGTGATTGGGGCCCACGAGCAGTACTTC
TRBJ1-1	NA	12	TRBV19	NA	CASSRGGTEAFF	TGTGCCAGTAGTAGAGGGGGCACTGAAGCTTTCTTT
TRBJ2-7	TRBD1	13	TRBV27	once	CASSSTGAYEQYF	TGTGCCAGCTCTTCGACAGGGGCCTACGAGCAGTACTTC
TRBJ2-7	TRBD2	15	TRBV6-5	NA	CASSPRTSGTYEQYF	TGTGCCAGCAGCCCCCGAACTAGCGGTACCTACGAGCAGTACTTC
TRBJ2-3	NA	15	TRBV27	NA	CASGFQSTSTDTQYF	TGTGCCAGCGGATTTCAATCGACTAGCACAGATACGCAGTATTTT
TRBJ1-5	NA	16	TRBV7-8	once	CASSLARFVGNQPQHF	TGTGCCAGCAGCTTAGCGCGTTTTGTGGGCAATCAGCCCCAGCATTTT
TRBJ2-6	TRBD1	17	TRBV29-1	NA	CSVDPGQGFSGANVLTF	TGCAGCGTTGACCCGGGACAGGGATTCTCTGGGGCCAACGTCCTGACTTTC
TRBJ2-3	NA	15	TRBV5-1	few	CASSLDQGGIDTQYF	TGCGCCAGCAGCTTGGATCAGGGTGGCATAGATACGCAGTATTTT
TRBJ2-1	TRBD2	14	TRBV29-1	NA	CSGLGLAGNNEQFF	TGCAGCGGGCTAGGACTAGCGGGGAACAATGAGCAGTTCTTC
TRBJ2-1	NA	15	TRBV6-5	NA	CASSRDLSSYNEQFF	TGTGCCAGCAGCCGTGACTTGAGCTCCTACAATGAGCAGTTCTTC
TRBJ1-4	NA	14	TRBV7-9	NA	CASSSVTLNEKLFF	TGTGCCAGCAGTAGCGTAACACTAAATGAAAAACTGTTTTTT
TRBJ2-7	NA	15	TRBV7-8	NA	CASSLSQEPIHEQYF	TGTGCCAGCAGCTTATCTCAGGAACCTATCCACGAGCAGTACTTC
TRBJ2-7	TRBD1	14	TRBV7-9	NA	CASSRQGAGYEQYF	TGTGCCAGCAGCCGACAGGGGGCCGGGTACGAGCAGTACTTC
TRBJ2-5	NA	15	TRBV6-5	NA	CASSYVGAGEETQYF	TGTGCCAGCAGTTACGTGGGAGCAGGGGAAGAGACCCAGTACTTC
TRBJ1-6	NA	13	TRBV12-5	medium-sized	CASGFQKGEPLHF	TGTGCTAGTGGTTTCCAAAAGGGAGAACCCCTCCACTTT